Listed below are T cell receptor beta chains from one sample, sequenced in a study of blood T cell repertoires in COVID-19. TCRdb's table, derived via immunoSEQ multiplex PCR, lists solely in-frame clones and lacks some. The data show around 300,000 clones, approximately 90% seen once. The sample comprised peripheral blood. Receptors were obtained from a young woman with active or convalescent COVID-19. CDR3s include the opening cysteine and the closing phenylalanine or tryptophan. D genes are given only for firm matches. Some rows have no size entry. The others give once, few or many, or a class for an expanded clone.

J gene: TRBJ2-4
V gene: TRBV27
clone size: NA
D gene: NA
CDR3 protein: CASSLSLRSRDIQYF
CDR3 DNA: TGTGCCAGCAGTTTATCGTTACGTTCCAGGGACATTCAGTACTTC

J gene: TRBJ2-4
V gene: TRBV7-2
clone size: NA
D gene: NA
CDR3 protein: CASSLVRATDIQYF
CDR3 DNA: TGTGCCAGCAGCTTAGTTCGCGCTACGGACATTCAGTACTTC

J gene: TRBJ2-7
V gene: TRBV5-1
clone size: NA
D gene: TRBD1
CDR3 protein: CASSGPGQGYEQYF
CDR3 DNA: TGCGCCAGCAGCGGCCCGGGACAGGGTTACGAGCAGTACTTC

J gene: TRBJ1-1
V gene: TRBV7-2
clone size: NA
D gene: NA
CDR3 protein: CASRAGGSTEAFF
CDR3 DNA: TGTGCCAGCAGGGCGGGGGGGAGCACTGAAGCTTTCTTT

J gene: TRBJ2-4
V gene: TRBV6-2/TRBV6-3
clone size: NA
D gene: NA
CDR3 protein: CASSYPLRVTKNIQYF
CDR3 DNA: TGTGCCAGCAGTTACCCCCTCCGGGTGACCAAAAACATTCAGTACTTC

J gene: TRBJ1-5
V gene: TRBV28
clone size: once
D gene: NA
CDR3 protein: CASRREVGARNQPQHF
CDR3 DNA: TGTGCCAGCAGGAGGGAGGTTGGGGCCCGCAATCAGCCCCAGCATTTT

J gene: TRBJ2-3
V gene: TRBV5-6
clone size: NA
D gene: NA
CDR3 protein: CASSLGQRTTDTQYF
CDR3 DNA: TGTGCCAGCAGCTTGGGTCAGCGGACCACAGATACGCAGTATTTT

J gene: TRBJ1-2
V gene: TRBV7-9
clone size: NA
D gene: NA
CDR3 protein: CASSLFGNYGYTF
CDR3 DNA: TGTGCCAGCAGCTTATTCGGGAACTATGGCTACACCTTC

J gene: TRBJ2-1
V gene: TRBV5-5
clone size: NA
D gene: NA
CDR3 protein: CASSLVWGDEQFF
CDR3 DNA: TGTGCCAGCAGCTTGGTTTGGGGAGATGAGCAGTTCTTC

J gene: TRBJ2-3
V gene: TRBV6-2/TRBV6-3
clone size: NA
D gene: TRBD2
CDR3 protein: CASSYSRGGQDTQYF
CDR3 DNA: TGTGCCAGCAGTTACTCGCGGGGGGGCCAGGATACGCAGTATTTT

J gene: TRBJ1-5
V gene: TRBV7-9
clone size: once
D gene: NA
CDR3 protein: CASSLFSQPQHF
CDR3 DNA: TGTGCCAGCAGCTTATTCAGTCAGCCCCAGCATTTT

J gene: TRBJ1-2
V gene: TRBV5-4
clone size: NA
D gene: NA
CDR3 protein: CASTSGREVNGYTF
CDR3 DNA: TGTGCCAGCACCTCGGGGAGGGAAGTAAATGGCTACACCTTC

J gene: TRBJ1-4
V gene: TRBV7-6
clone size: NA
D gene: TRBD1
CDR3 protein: CASSSTGGLREKLFF
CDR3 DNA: TGTGCCAGCAGCTCGACAGGGGGATTAAGGGAAAAACTGTTTTTT

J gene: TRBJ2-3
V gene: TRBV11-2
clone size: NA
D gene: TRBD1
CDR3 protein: CASISGIPTGRTDTQYF
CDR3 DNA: TGTGCCAGCATCTCAGGGATTCCGACAGGGCGCACAGATACGCAGTATTTT

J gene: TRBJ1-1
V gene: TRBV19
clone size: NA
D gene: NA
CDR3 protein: CASKAGMNTEAFF
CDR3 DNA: TGTGCCAGTAAGGCGGGCATGAACACTGAAGCTTTCTTT

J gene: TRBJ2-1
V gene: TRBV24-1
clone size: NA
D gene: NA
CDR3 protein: CATSDHRVSEQFF
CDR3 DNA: TGTGCCACCAGTGACCACAGGGTGAGTGAGCAGTTCTTC

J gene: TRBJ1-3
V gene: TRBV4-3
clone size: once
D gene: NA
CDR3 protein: CASSQEVWGTGNTIYF
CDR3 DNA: TGCGCCAGCAGCCAAGAGGTATGGGGCACTGGAAACACCATATATTTT

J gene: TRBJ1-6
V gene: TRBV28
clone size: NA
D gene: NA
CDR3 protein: CASTRGLYNSPLHF
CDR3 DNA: TGTGCCAGCACCCGGGGACTTTATAATTCACCCCTCCACTTT

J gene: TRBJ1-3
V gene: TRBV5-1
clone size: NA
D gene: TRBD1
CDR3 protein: CASSWSGTGSSGNTIYF
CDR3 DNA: TGCGCCAGCAGCTGGTCGGGGACAGGGAGCTCTGGAAACACCATATATTTT

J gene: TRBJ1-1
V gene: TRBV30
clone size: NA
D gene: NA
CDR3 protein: CAWSVRREGEAFF
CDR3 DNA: TGTGCCTGGAGTGTACGACGGGAGGGTGAAGCTTTCTTT

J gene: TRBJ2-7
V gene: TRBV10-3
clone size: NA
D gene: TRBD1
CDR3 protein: CAISWTGGPYEQYF
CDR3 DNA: TGTGCCATCAGTTGGACAGGGGGGCCCTACGAGCAGTACTTC

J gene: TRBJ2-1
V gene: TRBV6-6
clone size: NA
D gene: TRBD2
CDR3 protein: CASSPSGGSYNEQFF
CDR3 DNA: TGTGCCAGCAGTCCCAGCGGGGGGTCGTACAATGAGCAGTTCTTC

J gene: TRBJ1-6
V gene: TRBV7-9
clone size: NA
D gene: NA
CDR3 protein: CASRPPRDINSPLHF
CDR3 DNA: TGTGCCAGCCGCCCCCCGCGCGATATAAATTCACCCCTCCACTTT

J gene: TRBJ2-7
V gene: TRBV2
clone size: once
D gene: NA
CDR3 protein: CATGMYEQYF
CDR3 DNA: TGTGCCACGGGTATGTACGAGCAGTACTTC

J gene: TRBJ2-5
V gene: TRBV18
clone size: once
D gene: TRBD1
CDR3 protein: CASSPLDRGETQYF
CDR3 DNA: TGTGCCAGCTCACCACTCGACAGGGGCGAGACCCAGTACTTC

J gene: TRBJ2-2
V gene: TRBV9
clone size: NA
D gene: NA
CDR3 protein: CASSVGVRGRSYAGELFF
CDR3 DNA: TGTGCCAGCAGCGTAGGGGTCAGGGGAAGATCTTATGCCGGGGAGCTGTTTTTT